The present TCR beta chain was sequenced within a study of shared clonotypes between healthy human individuals. Background on the study: CD4 naive and CD4 memory each took three plates per donor, while CD8 naive took two and CD8 memory one.

Libraries were prepared by immunoSEQ multiplex PCR; TCRdb keeps only in-frame clonotypes and omits some of them. The sample has over a million clones, 98% seen once. The length of the CDR3 is 15 residues. Germline V gene sequence: CDR1 SGHAT, CDR2 FQNNGV. Between the trimmed V and J ends, which lost 4 bases and 6 bases, there was a span of 16 bases. From CD4+ cells came CD45RA+ naive and CD45RA-negative memory subsets. The chain couples TRBV11-2 to TRBJ2-1; D is unresolved. This receptor was taken from a man aged 25-45 years in good health. Sequences were obtained from naive CD4+ T cells sorted from blood. Subset given: CD45RA+ positively selected. The chain's CDR3 is CASSWNRAVGNEQFF. CDR3 in DNA: TGTGCCAGCAGCTGGAATCGAGCCGTCGGCAATGAGCAGTTCTTC.